The 14 T cell receptor beta chains in this list originate from one sample, sequenced in a study of human T cells and chemical hapten exposure. Indicated time point: patch test 1, 2 weeks after DPC sensitization. Sample treatment: therapeutic diphenylcyclopropenone sensitization with weekly scalp DPC. TCRdb re-derived calls from the RACE reads in MiXCR, one entry per CDR3 protein. Seen here are approximately 90,000 distinct CDR3 sequences, around 12% observed once, and the top ten hold around 2.2%. The input for sequencing was whole blood, taken in connection with sensitization to the hapten diphenylcyclopropenone (DPC). The receptor source for this set is a woman aged 40 to 49 with alopecia areata. Some clones in this sample may be carry-over from other donors' samples.

This clonotype was detected only a few times. J is TRBJ1-1 and V is TRBV4-3; D uncertain. V gave up 0 bases and J gave up 1 base, with 9 bases separating them. From germline, CDR1 is LGHNA and CDR2 YSLEER. The CDR3 extends over 15 amino acids. CDR3 amino acids: CASSQDRSANTEAFF. CDR3 in DNA: TGCGCCAGCAGCCAAGATCGGTCGGCGAACACTGAAGCTTTCTTT.

The chain uses TRBV6-5 and TRBJ2-1; D might be TRBD2 (5 bases). This CDR3 is 11 amino acids long. Germline values: CDR1 MNHEY, CDR2 SVGAGI. V dropped 8 bases and J dropped 8 bases, with 10 bases sitting between them. In nucleotides, the CDR3 is TGTGCCAGCGGAGGTTGGGATGAGCAGTTCTTC. Translating gives CASGGWDEQFF.

About this clonotype: At one end, the junction sequence differs from germline, possibly due to a read error. The chain couples TRBV7-9 to TRBJ2-3; maybe TRBD2 (5 bases). Germline CDR1 SEHNR, CDR2 FQNEAQ (reference sequence). The CDR3 runs 15 residues. For the CDR3, the DNA is TGTGTCAGCAGCTTAGCGCGGTACTCCTTTGATACGCAGTATTTT. Translating it yields CVSSLARYSFDTQYF.

This clonotype was recorded many times. This rearrangement joins TRBV28 to TRBJ2-7; either TRBD1 or TRBD2 may fit D (5 bases each). The CDR3 contains 17 residues. Between the trimmed V and J ends, which lost 3 bases and 2 bases, there was a span of 20 bases. The V gene's germline CDR1 is MDHEN and CDR2 SYDVKM. CDR3 in DNA: TGTGCCAGCAGTTTCAGTCACAGTATGGGGACCCCCTACGAGCAGTACTTC. It yields the protein CASSFSHSMGTPYEQYF. The full variable domain, with the rest looked up from reference TRBV28 and TRBJ2-7, is DVKVTQSSRYLVKRTGEKVFLECVQDMDHENMFWYRQDPGLGLRLIYFSYDVKMKEKGDIPEGYSVSREKKERFSLILESASTNQTSMYLCASSFSHSMGTPYEQYFGPGTRLTVT.

This clonotype occurred a few times. The chain joins TRBV6-5 to TRBJ1-1; 7 bases map to TRBD1. J was trimmed by 1 base and V by 6 bases; bases with no gene match: 5. CDR1 and CDR2 from the germline V gene are MNHEY and SVGAGI. This CDR3 comprises 14 residues. CDR3 region: CASRRGQGNTEAFF. The CDR3 coding sequence is TGTGCCAGCAGAAGGGGGCAAGGGAACACTGAAGCTTTCTTT.

This clonotype was detected many times. The rearrangement uses TRBV18 and TRBJ2-7; D gene unclear. This CDR3 comprises 15 residues. The germline V gene encodes CDR1 KGHSH and CDR2 LQKENI. With 3 bases removed from V and 0 bases from J, the gap between germline ends came to 12 bases. The CDR3 bases are TGTGCCAGCTCACCCCCCTCACTGCCCTCCTACGAGCAGTACTTC. As protein: CASSPPSLPSYEQYF. Filled out from reference TRBV18 and TRBJ2-7, the complete variable domain reads NAGVMQNPRHLVRRRGQEARLRCSPMKGHSHVYWYRQLPEEGLKFMVYLQKENIIDESGMPKERFSAEFPKEGPSILRIQQVVRGDSAAYFCASSPPSLPSYEQYFGPGTRLTVT.

This chain joins TRBV28 and TRBJ2-3, with D possibly TRBD1 on 5 matching bases. The CDR3 is made up of 15 amino acids. V gave up 2 bases and J gave up 5 bases, with 14 bases separating them. CDR1 and CDR2 from the germline V gene are MDHEN and SYDVKM. The CDR3 region is CASSLEAGRGDTQYF. The CDR3 DNA is TGTGCCAGCAGTTTAGAAGCAGGGCGAGGAGATACGCAGTATTTT. Complete variable domain (other parts from reference TRBV28 and TRBJ2-3): DVKVTQSSRYLVKRTGEKVFLECVQDMDHENMFWYRQDPGLGLRLIYFSYDVKMKEKGDIPEGYSVSREKKERFSLILESASTNQTSMYLCASSLEAGRGDTQYFGPGTRLTVL.

DNA of the CDR3: TGTGCCAGCTCACCACCGGTGGCCGACCCTAGCACAGATACGCAGTATTTT. Translation: CASSPPVADPSTDTQYF. The chain links TRBV18 to TRBJ2-3; D remains ambiguous. Germline V gene sequence: CDR1 KGHSH, CDR2 LQKENI. The ends were cut back, 0 bases at V and 0 bases at J, with 13 bases in the middle. CDR3 length: 17 residues.

Ten or more counts support this clonotype. This chain connects TRBV7-6 to TRBJ2-1, with D possibly TRBD2 on 6 matching bases. Germline values: CDR1 SGHVS, CDR2 FNYEAQ. The ends were cut back, 0 bases at V and 9 bases at J, with 15 bases in the middle. This CDR3 comprises 15 residues. The CDR3 region is CASSLASETRGEQFF. In DNA form, the CDR3 reads TGTGCCAGCAGCTTAGCGTCTGAGACTAGGGGTGAGCAGTTCTTC. Looking up the rest from reference TRBV7-6 and TRBJ2-1 gives the full variable domain: GAGVSQSPRYKVTKRGQDVALRCDPISGHVSLYWYRQALGQGPEFLTYFNYEAQQDKSGLPNDRFSAERPEGSISTLTIQRTEQRDSAMYRCASSLASETRGEQFFGPGTRLTVL.

The gene calls are TRBV3-1 and TRBJ2-3; D not certain. This CDR3 has 13 amino acids. The germline CDR1 and CDR2 sequences are LGHDT and YNNKEL (reference sequence). Trimming pared 4 bases from V and 4 bases from J, leaving 9 bases between. In nucleotides, the CDR3 is TGTGCCAGCAGCCTAAGAGGTGCAGATACGCAGTATTTT. Its translation is CASSLRGADTQYF.

This clonotype was picked up a small number of times. This chain joins TRBV19 and TRBJ2-6; the D is unclear. The germline CDR1 and CDR2 sequences are LNHDA and SQIVND (reference sequence). The CDR3 extends over 16 amino acids. V was shortened by 6 bases and J by 0 bases, with 12 bases between the two germline ends. Here the CDR3 DNA reads TGTGCCAGTAGACCCCAGCCCATCTCTGGGGCCAACGTCCTGACTTTC. Translating gives CASRPQPISGANVLTF.

The chain uses TRBV7-8 and TRBJ1-1, with 7 bases fitting TRBD1. Germline CDR1 reads SGHVS; CDR2 reads FQNEAQ. CDR3 length equals 15 residues. The trim removed 6 bases at V and 4 bases at J, leaving 11 bases unmatched. CDR3 sequence reads: CASSSREGARTEAFF. CDR3 bases: TGTGCCAGCAGTTCGCGGGAGGGGGCGCGCACTGAAGCTTTCTTT.

This clonotype was found a few times. V gene TRBV4-1 combines with J gene TRBJ1-1, with unresolved D. The germline gives CDR1 MGHRA, CDR2 YSYEKL. The CDR3 is made up of 17 amino acids. Deletions cut 1 base from V and 0 bases from J, with 15 bases between. CDR3 loop: CASSQVTSGYMNTEAFF. For the CDR3, the DNA is TGCGCCAGCAGCCAAGTCACAAGTGGCTATATGAACACTGAAGCTTTCTTT.

In this sample, this clonotype turned up many times. CDR3 residues: CASSSSGTFGEQFF. The CDR3, as DNA: TGTGCCAGCAGTTCATCAGGAACCTTCGGGGAGCAGTTCTTC. The J gene is TRBJ2-1, the V gene TRBV12-3 or TRBV12-4; D remains unclear. This CDR3 comprises 14 residues. V lost 4 bases to trimming and J lost 10 bases, with 17 bases between them.